This T cell receptor beta chain emerged from a study of T cell responses to AZD1222 COVID-19 vaccine. Study outcomes and limitations: Spike-specific TCR breadth and depth rose after two AZD1222 doses. Reports indicate that nearly half of spike-specific TCRs are directed at unmutated variant regions. White British ancestry dominated among donors, who included more females, and clonal diversity was possibly underestimated. Across the whole spike, CD4 TCRs peaked at regions 160-218 and 743-854.

A note on this clone: The antigen remains unidentified.

Using immunoSEQ multiplex PCR, the repertoire was profiled, and TCRdb retains in-frame clones only, with some absent. Of 90,000 to 150,000 clones listed, 70% to 90% are singletons. V was clipped by 7 bases and J by 4 bases; unmatched bases: 7. CDR3 size: 14 residues. The germline gives CDR1 WSHSY, CDR2 SAAADI. This material consisted of peripheral blood, taken on day 0 of AZD1222 vaccination. This clonotype originated in an adult in good health. The chain couples TRBV10-2 to TRBJ1-5; 7 bases are a match to TRBD1. The CDR3 DNA follows: TGCGCCAGCAACCGACAGGGTAGAAATCAGCCCCAGCATTTT. Its translation: CASNRQGRNQPQHF.